This passage covers 24 T cell receptor beta chains from one sample sequenced in a study of OX40 agonist ivuxolimab in advanced cancers. Measured with immunoSEQ multiplex PCR; TCRdb has only the in-frame clones, and not every one. This repertoire shows about 76,000 clones, around nine tenths found once; its top ten account for under 3%. This material consisted of CD4+ or CD8+ T cells sorted from blood, taken in a trial of the OX40 agonist ivuxolimab. These receptors originate from an adult with an advanced solid tumor such as melanoma, head and neck, liver or kidney cancer.

This chain links TRBV7-2 with TRBJ2-3; TRBD1 matches at 9 bases. The CDR3 length is 16 residues. The J segment lost 2 bases and the V segment lost 6 bases, leaving 9 bases of the junction unmatched. Germline V gene data show CDR1 as SGHTA and CDR2 as FQGNSA. DNA of the CDR3: TGTGCCAGCAGTTGGGGGACAGGGACCCACACAGATACGCAGTATTTT. Translating it yields CASSWGTGTHTDTQYF.

This clone was seen just once. The chain employs TRBV2 and TRBJ1-1, with D perhaps matching TRBD1 (5 bases). The CDR3 consists of 15 residues. The V gene lost 8 bases and the J gene lost 6 bases, with 22 bases spanning the gap. The germline gives CDR1 SNHLY, CDR2 FYNNEI. CDR3 loop: CASRRQPTRDAEAFF. In DNA, the CDR3 is TGTGCCAGCCGGAGACAACCTACAAGGGACGCTGAAGCTTTCTTT.

This clone has just a few counts. Sequence at one end of the junction differs from germline and may be a read error. The rearrangement links TRBV4-2 to TRBJ1-1, with no clear D. This CDR3 contains 14 residues. Germline V CDR1 and CDR2: LGHNA, YNFKEQ. CDR3 in amino acids: CASSKEAVNTEAFF. The CDR3 DNA follows: TGTGCCAGCAGCAAAGAAGCGGTGAACACTGAAGCTTTCTTT.

V is TRBV28 and J is TRBJ1-5, with D possibly being TRBD1 (5 bases). Germline V gene data show CDR1 as MDHEN and CDR2 as SYDVKM. This CDR3 spans 16 amino acids. V lost 3 bases to trimming and J lost 1 base, with 13 bases between them. CDR3 sequence (DNA): TGTGCCAGCAGTTTTCAGATGGGACTCAGCAATCAGCCCCAGCATTTT. Residues: CASSFQMGLSNQPQHF.

The rearrangement uses TRBV5-4 and TRBJ1-3, with a weak D call TRBD1 (5 bases). The CDR3 extends over 13 amino acids. The germline V gene has CDR1 SGHNT and CDR2 YYREEE (reference sequence). Trimming left V 0 bases short and J 4 bases short, with 5 bases between. This CDR3 reads CASSLGGGNTIYF. In nucleotides, the CDR3 is TGTGCCAGCAGCTTGGGGGGGGGAAACACCATATATTTT.

CDR3 sequence (DNA): TGTGCCAGCAGCTTAACGTCGGATAATTCACCCCTCCACTTT. Protein sequence: CASSLTSDNSPLHF. The chain carries TRBV7-8 and TRBJ1-6; D is uncertain. Germline V lookup: CDR1 SGHVS, CDR2 FQNEAQ. The V gene lost 2 bases and the J gene lost 5 bases, with 7 bases spanning the gap. This CDR3 region has 14 residues.

The chain couples TRBV29-1 to TRBJ2-5; the D call may be TRBD1 or TRBD2 (5 bases each). CDR3 length: 14 residues. Germline V CDR1 and CDR2: SQVTM, ANQGSEA. V lost 1 base to trimming and J lost 5 bases, with 14 bases between them. CDR3 region: CSVEGRMGVETQYF. CDR3 sequence (DNA): TGCAGCGTTGAAGGAAGGATGGGGGTGGAGACCCAGTACTTC.

The V call is TRBV7-2, the J call TRBJ1-5, with D unclear. The CDR3 loop spans 14 amino acids. From germline, CDR1 is SGHTA and CDR2 FQGNSA. V was cut by 1 base and J by 5 bases, with 9 bases left in between. Here the CDR3 DNA reads TGTGCCAGCAGCTTAGGGACCTCATATCAGCCCCAGCATTTT. This encodes CASSLGTSYQPQHF.

The V call is TRBV11-3, the J call TRBJ2-6; TRBD1 might be the D (7 bases). The CDR3 is 17 amino acids. Per germline, CDR1 SGHNT and CDR2 YENEEA. Trimming took 9 bases from V and 1 from J, leaving 19 bases between them. The CDR3 reads CARGGDRVFSGANVLTF. CDR3 in DNA: TGTGCCAGGGGGGGAGACAGGGTATTTTCTGGGGCCAACGTCCTGACTTTC.

The J gene is TRBJ2-5, the V gene TRBV7-2; 11 bases align to TRBD2. The V segment lost 1 base and the J segment 3 bases; nucleotides outside the gene matches: 4. The CDR3 has 16 amino acids. CDR1 is SGHTA, CDR2 FQGNSA, per germline. The CDR3 DNA follows: TGTGCCAGCAGCTTAGTCCGACTAGCGGGGAAAGAGACCCAGTACTTC. Translating gives CASSLVRLAGKETQYF.

This chain uses TRBV6-6 with TRBJ1-1; D not resolved. V was pared by 2 bases and J by 10 bases, with 14 bases between. The CDR3 extends over 13 amino acids. Germline lookup yields CDR1 MNHNY and CDR2 SVGAGI (reference sequence). The CDR3 region is CASSYRMGAGAFF. The CDR3 bases are TGTGCCAGCAGTTACCGGATGGGAGCCGGAGCTTTCTTT.

The chain is built from TRBV7-6 and TRBJ1-4; 7 bases map to TRBD1. The junction had 6 bases not matched to a gene; V was cut back by 1 base and J by 7 bases. The CDR3 covers 15 residues. In germline, CDR1 is SGHVS, CDR2 FNYEAQ. The CDR3 DNA follows: TGTGCCAGCAGCTTAGGAGACAGGGAGGGTGAAAAACTGTTTTTT. Translated: CASSLGDREGEKLFF.

The rearrangement links TRBV11-3 to TRBJ2-3, with D unresolved. V was cut by 5 bases and J by 1 base, with 4 bases left in between. This CDR3 is 12 amino acids long. Looked up from germline, CDR1 is SGHNT and CDR2 is YENEEA. In DNA, the CDR3 is TGTGCCAGCAGCACAGGCACAGATACGCAGTATTTT. The encoded protein is CASSTGTDTQYF.

The chain has TRBV5-4 and TRBJ1-2; no definite D call. V was clipped by 4 bases and J by 4 bases, with 11 bases between them. The CDR3 has 13 amino acids. Per germline, CDR1 SGHNT and CDR2 YYREEE (reference sequence). CDR3 in amino acids: CASSPELSYGYTF. The CDR3 nucleotides are TGTGCCAGCAGCCCGGAGTTGAGCTATGGCTACACCTTC.

V gene TRBV1 combines with J gene TRBJ1-1; the table's D call TRBD1 went unverified against the DNA. TRBV1 is assigned pseudogene status. CDR3 length equals 16 residues. CDR3 protein: CTSSHAGQDGRTEAFF. DNA for the CDR3: TGCACCAGCAGCCACGCGGGACAGGACGGACGAACTGAAGCTTTCTTT.

The chain carries TRBV6-6 and TRBJ1-2; 8 bases are shared with TRBD1. Losses at the gene ends were 5 bases for V and 4 bases for J; bases not matched to a gene: 6. Germline-derived CDR1 and CDR2 are MNHNY and SVGAGI (reference sequence). This CDR3 contains 14 residues. The CDR3 loop is CASSPGGSLYGYTF. The CDR3 DNA sequence: TGTGCCAGCAGTCCAGGGGGCAGCCTCTATGGCTACACCTTC.

The rearrangement joins TRBV6-5 to TRBJ1-3; TRBD1 is a possible D gene (6 bases). In germline, CDR1 is MNHEY, CDR2 SVGAGI. This CDR3 contains 16 residues. Trimming pared 0 bases from V and 2 bases from J, leaving 11 bases between. CDR3 sequence (DNA): TGTGCCAGCAGTTACTCAGGGGGGGTCGCTGGAAACACCATATATTTT. Protein sequence: CASSYSGGVAGNTIYF.

The V and J genes are TRBV4-3 and TRBJ2-3; D gene unclear. CDR3 length: 13 amino acids. The V and J ends lost 4 bases and 4 bases respectively, with 9 bases between them. CDR1 is LGHNA, CDR2 YSLEER, per germline. The CDR3 region is CASSPKLPDTQYF. Here the CDR3 DNA reads TGCGCCAGCAGCCCGAAGCTTCCAGATACGCAGTATTTT.

The DNA for the CDR3 is TGTGCCAGCAGTAGACTAGGAGGGGGGGCCCAGGAGACCCAGTACTTC. It codes for CASSRLGGGAQETQYF. The chain is built from TRBV2 and TRBJ2-5; possibly TRBD2 for D (7 bases). The CDR3 is made up of 16 amino acids. Germline CDR1 SNHLY, CDR2 FYNNEI. Trimming took 5 bases from V and 5 from J, leaving 21 bases between them.

In the case of this clone: Other DNA sequences in this specimen translate into the identical CDR3. This rearrangement joins TRBV18 to TRBJ1-1, with 9 bases that match TRBD1. Trimming took 3 bases from V and 1 from J; bases not matched to a gene: 0. CDR3 length: 14 residues. In germline, CDR1 is KGHSH, CDR2 LQKENI. CDR3: CASSPGQGNTEAFF. The CDR3 DNA reads TGTGCCAGCTCACCGGGACAGGGGAACACTGAAGCTTTCTTT.

The J gene is TRBJ2-5, the V gene TRBV13; D gene uncertain. The CDR3 totals 15 residues. The germline gives CDR1 PRHDT, CDR2 FYEKMQ (reference sequence). Trimming cost V 0 bases and J 5 bases, with 13 bases left between them. For the CDR3, the DNA is TGTGCCAGCAGCTTAGGGAAAATCGTTCGGGAGACCCAGTACTTC. Translated: CASSLGKIVRETQYF.

This chain connects TRBV5-5 to TRBJ2-7; D is possibly TRBD2 (6 bases). CDR1 and CDR2 from the germline V gene are SGHKS and YYEKEE (reference sequence). V was trimmed by 0 bases and J by 0 bases, leaving 13 bases between them. This CDR3 region has 16 residues. The CDR3 coding sequence is TGTGCCAGCAGCTTGGCATTCGGGGGTGCCTCCTACGAGCAGTACGTC. This gives the protein CASSLAFGGASYEQYV.

This clone was seen only once. The chain is built from TRBV19 and TRBJ2-3, with 9 positions matching TRBD1. V trimming: 5 bases; J trimming: 7 bases; junction bases outside the gene matches: 7. Germline CDR1 and CDR2: LNHDA and SQIVND (reference sequence). The CDR3 totals 14 residues. This CDR3 is CASSPGDRANTQYF. The CDR3 DNA is TGTGCCAGTAGTCCCGGGGACAGGGCAAATACGCAGTATTTT.

The chain employs TRBV5-8 and TRBJ2-5; D perhaps matches TRBD1 (5 bases). The CDR3 has 14 amino acids. Germline V gene data show CDR1 as SGHTS and CDR2 as YDEGEE. V was clipped by 4 bases and J by 2 bases, with 12 bases between them. The CDR3 region has the DNA TGTGCCAGCAGCAGAGGACACTTACAAGAGACCCAGTACTTC. Protein sequence: CASSRGHLQETQYF.